These 27 T cell receptor beta chains originate from one sample sequenced in a study of T cells in Graves' hyperthyroidism and ophthalmopathy. The CDR3 regions of TCR beta were amplified from RNA transcripts. The primer set for the first-round RT-PCR of the TCR CDR3 was HTBI. A single record per CDR3 protein comes from TCRdb applying MiXCR to the multiplex PCR reads. This sample has approximately 350,000 distinct CDR3 sequences; 13% to 15% occur once, and the top ten carry approximately 19%. The source material was blood. The source of these receptors is a woman aged 55-70 years with Graves' ophthalmopathy.

This clonotype turned up a few times. This chain uses TRBV20-1 with TRBJ1-5; the match to TRBD1 covers 8 bases. CDR1 and CDR2 from the germline V gene are DFQATT and SNEGSKA (reference sequence). The CDR3 is 13 residues long. With V trimmed by 5 bases and J by 4 bases, 4 bases remained unmatched. The CDR3 here is CSARTGGNQPQHF. As DNA, the CDR3 is TGCAGTGCTCGCACAGGGGGTAATCAGCCCCAGCATTTT.

This chain links TRBV5-4 with TRBJ2-1, with TRBD2 identical over 8 bases. This CDR3 region has 16 residues. The germline V gene encodes CDR1 SGHNT and CDR2 YYREEE (reference sequence). V gave up 2 bases and J gave up 3 bases; unmatched junction bases: 7. The chain's CDR3 is CASSLAGAPGYNEQFF. The DNA for the CDR3 is TGTGCCAGCAGCTTAGCGGGAGCCCCCGGCTACAATGAGCAGTTCTTC. The full variable domain, with the rest looked up from reference TRBV5-4 and TRBJ2-1, is ETGVTQSPTHLIKTRGQQVTLRCSSQSGHNTVSWYQQALGQGPQFIFQYYREEENGRGNFPPRFSGLQFPNYSSELNVNALELDDSALYLCASSLAGAPGYNEQFFGPGTRLTVL.

This clonotype was seen more than once but under ten times. J is TRBJ2-2 and V is TRBV5-1; D remains ambiguous. Germline V gene data show CDR1 as SGHRS and CDR2 as YFSETQ. The CDR3 consists of 16 residues. V lost 5 bases, J lost 4 bases, and 18 bases lay in between. The CDR3 sequence: CASRSDPVAGTGELFF. As DNA, the CDR3 is TGCGCCAGCAGATCTGATCCCGTAGCAGGCACCGGGGAGCTGTTTTTT.

This chain joins TRBV27 and TRBJ1-5; D might be TRBD1 (6 bases). The V gene's germline CDR1 is MNHEY and CDR2 SMNVEV (reference sequence). V shed 6 bases and J shed 4 bases, with 13 bases lying between them. This CDR3 spans 14 amino acids. The CDR3: CASSRRGGNQPQHF. CDR3 in DNA: TGTGCCAGCAGCCGCAGGGGTGGTAATCAGCCCCAGCATTTT.

A word on this clonotype: The conserved phenylalanine or tryptophan normally closing the CDR3 is absent here, so this likely arose from a read error. The chain couples TRBV6-2 or TRBV6-3 to TRBJ2-2; no clear D. The CDR3 consists of 14 residues. Germline V gives CDR1 MNHEY, CDR2 SVGEGT. CDR3 sequence: CACSLSENTGELFS. As DNA, the CDR3 is TGTGCCTGCAGTCTGTCAGAGAACACCGGGGAGCTGTTTTCT.

This clonotype was detected ten times or more. The rearrangement joins TRBV10-2 to TRBJ2-7, with 15 bases aligning to TRBD2. V trimming: 6 bases; J trimming: 6 bases; junction bases outside the gene matches: 6. The length of the CDR3 is 15 residues. The germline V gene has CDR1 WSHSY and CDR2 SAAADI. CDR3 DNA: TGCGCCAGCAGGGGGGGACTAGCGGGAGGAGGCGAGCAGTACTTC. Translated, it gives CASRGGLAGGGEQYF.

This clonotype has ten or more counts. The CDR3 loop reads CASSLDGRGLSGNTIYF. The DNA for the CDR3 is TGCGCCAGCAGCTTGGACGGCAGGGGGCTTAGTGGAAACACCATATATTTT. The rearrangement uses TRBV5-1 and TRBJ1-3; 8 bases align to TRBD1. Germline V gene sequence: CDR1 SGHRS, CDR2 YFSETQ. The V and J ends lost 0 bases and 3 bases, in that order; junction bases with no gene match: 8. This CDR3 is built from 17 residues. The full variable domain, rest sourced from reference TRBV5-1 and TRBJ1-3, is KAGVTQTPRYLIKTRGQQVTLSCSPISGHRSVSWYQQTPGQGLQFLFEYFSETQRNKGNFPGRFSGRQFSNSRSEMNVSTLELGDSALYLCASSLDGRGLSGNTIYFGEGSWLTVV.

This clonotype has just a few counts. This chain connects TRBV19 to TRBJ2-1; possibly TRBD2 for D (5 bases). The CDR3 is 14 amino acids. CDR1 LNHDA and CDR2 SQIVND come from the germline V gene (reference sequence). Trimming shortened V by 9 bases and J by 6 bases, and 18 bases separated the two germline ends. This chain's CDR3 is CASSLVTRANEQFF. In DNA form, the CDR3 reads TGTGCCAGCTCCCTCGTGACGAGGGCCAATGAGCAGTTCTTC.

The J gene is TRBJ2-6, the V gene TRBV2; 11 bases agree with TRBD2. CDR1 and CDR2 from the germline V gene are SNHLY and FYNNEI. The CDR3 covers 20 residues. Trimming at V came to 6 bases and at J to 0 bases, leaving 13 bases not matched to a gene. CDR3 nucleotides: TGTGCCAGCAGCGACGGGTCCGGGACTAGCGGTGCCTCTGGGGCCAACGTCCTGACTTTC. This gives the protein CASSDGSGTSGASGANVLTF.

This chain connects TRBV27 to TRBJ2-5; TRBD1 aligns across 12 bases. There are 14 residues in the CDR3. The germline V gene has CDR1 MNHEY and CDR2 SMNVEV (reference sequence). With 6 bases clipped from V and 4 bases from J, the junction kept 3 bases outside the gene matches. Here the CDR3 reads CASRGDRGRETQYF. The CDR3 bases are TGTGCCAGCAGGGGGGACAGGGGGCGAGAGACCCAGTACTTC.

This clonotype was counted at least ten times. The CDR3 DNA sequence: TGTGCCTGGAGTGGAAGGGGCCAGGGCGCGCACGAGCAGTACTTC. Translating it yields CAWSGRGQGAHEQYF. The chain recombines TRBV30 with TRBJ2-7; a possible D gene is TRBD1 (5 bases). Germline loops: CDR1 GTSNPN, CDR2 SVGIG (reference sequence). The CDR3 runs to 15 residues. The ends were cut back, 1 base at V and 5 bases at J, with 18 bases in the middle.

This clonotype appeared many times. The rearrangement joins TRBV24-1 to TRBJ2-2; 10 nucleotides align to TRBD1. The CDR3 consists of 15 residues. The ends lost 1 base at V and 8 bases at J; junction bases unmatched: 3. From germline, CDR1 is KGHDR and CDR2 SFDVKD. This CDR3 reads CATSDFRTGGGELFF. As DNA, the CDR3 is TGTGCCACCAGTGATTTCAGGACAGGGGGAGGGGAGCTGTTTTTT.

V and J are TRBV19 and TRBJ2-5; possible D gene TRBD1, 6 bases. V lost 2 bases and J 3 bases, leaving 13 bases between the germline ends. The CDR3 extends over 15 amino acids. In germline, CDR1 is LNHDA, CDR2 SQIVND (reference sequence). The CDR3, as DNA: TGTGCCAGTAGTATAAGCGTCGGGACAAAAGAGACCCAGTACTTC. It translates to CASSISVGTKETQYF.

At least ten counts were recorded for this clonotype. J is TRBJ2-1 and V is TRBV2, with 12 bases aligning to TRBD2. The CDR3 runs to 14 residues. The junction had 6 bases not matched to a gene; V was cut back by 6 bases and J by 9 bases. CDR1 is SNHLY, CDR2 FYNNEI, per germline. The CDR3 protein is CASRRTSGTSEQFF. The CDR3 nucleotides read TGTGCCAGCAGGAGGACTAGCGGGACCTCTGAGCAGTTCTTC.

This clonotype showed up just a few times. V gene TRBV4-1 combines with J gene TRBJ2-7; 8 nucleotides align to TRBD2. The J segment lost 4 bases and the V segment lost 3 bases, leaving 11 bases of the junction unmatched. The length of the CDR3 is 16 residues. The germline V gene encodes CDR1 MGHRA and CDR2 YSYEKL. Written as DNA, the CDR3 is TGCGCCAGCAGCCATGGGGATGGGAGCGGGAGTTACGAGCAGTACTTC. It specifies CASSHGDGSGSYEQYF.

This clonotype was seen only a few times. The CDR3 reads CASSFSLASGTPYEQYF. The DNA for the CDR3 is TGTGCCAGCAGTTTTTCTCTGGCTAGCGGGACCCCCTACGAGCAGTACTTC. This chain joins TRBV12-3 or TRBV12-4 and TRBJ2-7, with 9 bases lining up with TRBD2. The CDR3 runs to 17 residues. J was trimmed by 2 bases and V by 3 bases; bases with no gene match: 11.

V usage is TRBV4-2 and J usage is TRBJ2-7, with TRBD1 matching 12 bases. Germline V gives CDR1 LGHNA, CDR2 YNFKEQ. The CDR3 runs to 15 residues. The trim removed 2 bases at V and 5 bases at J, leaving 4 bases unmatched. CDR3 sequence reads: CASSQFGTGGHEQYF. DNA for the CDR3: TGTGCCAGCAGCCAATTCGGGACAGGGGGCCACGAGCAGTACTTC.

This clonotype has more than one count but fewer than ten. The chain uses TRBV27 and TRBJ2-4; 7 nucleotides align to TRBD1. CDR3 length: 15 residues. J lost 4 bases, V lost 3 bases, and 6 bases had no gene match. Germline V lookup: CDR1 MNHEY, CDR2 SMNVEV (reference sequence). CDR3 sequence reads: CASSLRGQQKNIQYF. CDR3 in DNA: TGTGCCAGCAGTTTGAGGGGACAGCAGAAAAACATTCAGTACTTC.

The V gene is TRBV24-1, the J gene TRBJ2-1; perhaps TRBD2 as D (6 bases). CDR3 length equals 12 residues. V was cut by 2 bases and J by 9 bases, with 7 bases left in between. Per the germline V gene, CDR1 is KGHDR and CDR2 is SFDVKD. CDR3 loop: CATSDWRGEQFF. In DNA form, the CDR3 reads TGTGCCACCAGTGATTGGAGGGGTGAGCAGTTCTTC.

The V gene is TRBV6-1, the J gene TRBJ2-6, with D unclear. The CDR3 length is 13 residues. With 10 bases removed from V and 2 bases from J, the gap between germline ends came to 9 bases. In germline, CDR1 is MNHNS, CDR2 SASEGT. The chain's CDR3 is CATGLAGANVLTF. The CDR3 nucleotides are TGTGCCACCGGGCTGGCTGGGGCCAACGTCCTGACTTTC.

This clonotype was seen at least ten times. J is TRBJ2-7 and V is TRBV20-1; 11 nucleotides agree with TRBD1. This CDR3 is 15 amino acids long. The J segment lost 5 bases and the V segment lost 7 bases, leaving 13 bases of the junction unmatched. Per the germline V gene, CDR1 is DFQATT and CDR2 is SNEGSKA (reference sequence). The DNA for the CDR3 is TGCAGTGTCCTGGAAGGTGGGGACAGGGGGGACGAGCAGTACTTC. Its translation: CSVLEGGDRGDEQYF.

This clonotype has just a few counts. This chain uses TRBV7-8 with TRBJ2-3, with 8 bases aligning to TRBD2. The V gene end was trimmed by 1 base and the J gene end by 2 bases; junction bases not matched to a gene: 8. Looked up from germline, CDR1 is SGHVS and CDR2 is FQNEAQ. The CDR3 consists of 17 residues. The CDR3 nucleotides read TGTGCCAGCAGCTTAGGAATCGGGAGGGGGTTCACAGATACGCAGTATTTT. This translates into CASSLGIGRGFTDTQYF.

The sample holds many counts of this clonotype. This chain connects TRBV5-1 to TRBJ2-7; 15 bases agree with TRBD2. This CDR3 region has 17 residues. V lost 3 bases to trimming and J lost 4 bases; unmatched junction nucleotides: 8. Germline CDR1 reads SGHRS; CDR2 reads YFSETQ. The CDR3 is CASSSGLAGGAEYEQYF. The CDR3 DNA is TGCGCCAGCAGCTCGGGACTAGCGGGAGGAGCCGAGTACGAGCAGTACTTC.

The V call is TRBV20-1, the J call TRBJ2-1, with D possibly TRBD2 on 6 matching bases. This CDR3 has 14 amino acids. V shed 6 bases and J shed 7 bases, with 19 bases lying between them. Germline-derived CDR1 and CDR2 are DFQATT and SNEGSKA (reference sequence). The CDR3 reads CSAATSLRKNEQFF. In DNA, the CDR3 is TGCAGTGCAGCAACTAGCCTCAGAAAGAATGAGCAGTTCTTC.

A word on this clonotype: Germline is not matched at one junction end, which may reflect a read error. The genes are TRBV7-3 and TRBJ2-2; the D gene is possibly TRBD2 (7 bases). The V gene's germline CDR1 is SGHTA and CDR2 FQGTGA. This CDR3 region has 16 residues. CDR3 amino acids: CASSLMGGLNIGELFF. CDR3 sequence (DNA): TGTGCCAGCAGCTTAATGGGGGGGCTAAACATCGGGGAGCTGTTTTTT.

This clonotype was counted many times. J is TRBJ1-1 and V is TRBV20-1; TRBD1 is a possible D gene (6 bases). Germline V gene sequence: CDR1 DFQATT, CDR2 SNEGSKA (reference sequence). The CDR3 length is 13 residues. The V end was cut by 3 bases, the J end by 3 bases, with 11 bases between. CDR3 in DNA: TGCAGTGCTAGGGGGGGGGGGCACACTGAAGCTTTCTTT. Translating gives CSARGGGHTEAFF.

This clonotype was counted between two and nine times. The genes are TRBV20-1 and TRBJ1-2; D is perhaps TRBD1 (5 bases). CDR3 length equals 13 residues. CDR1 and CDR2 (germline): DFQATT, SNEGSKA (reference sequence). V dropped 1 base and J dropped 4 bases, with 10 bases sitting between them. The CDR3 region has the DNA TGCAGTGCTAGAGGGGACTGGGTCTATGGCTACACCTTC. Translation: CSARGDWVYGYTF.